One sample yielded the 8 T cell receptor beta chains listed below, sequenced in a study of blood T cell repertoires in COVID-19. Here immunoSEQ multiplex PCR was the method, and the copy in TCRdb shows in-frame clones only, minus some. The sample carries over 250,000 clones, more than 75% recorded once. Sequencing was carried out using PBMCs or T cells enriched from blood (not recorded which). Every receptor here comes from a woman aged 18-29 years who had recovered from COVID-19.

The genes are TRBV4-1 and TRBJ2-7, with TRBD2 as a possible D gene (6 bases). The CDR3 runs to 15 residues. V was clipped by 4 bases and J by 0 bases, with 13 bases between them. Germline CDR1 MGHRA, CDR2 YSYEKL. As DNA, the CDR3 is TGCGCCAGCAGCCGCGGGACGGCGAGCTCCTACGAGCAGTACTTC. It specifies CASSRGTASSYEQYF.

CDR3 amino acids: CATRGTSGGHSYNEQFF. The CDR3, as DNA: TGTGCCACCAGAGGGACTAGCGGGGGACACTCCTACAATGAGCAGTTCTTC. The chain uses TRBV15 and TRBJ2-1; 14 bases match TRBD2. CDR3 size: 17 residues. Germline trimming cut 6 bases from V and 0 bases from J; bases unmatched to any gene: 4. Looked up from germline, CDR1 is LNHNV and CDR2 is YYDKDF (reference sequence).

The V gene is TRBV4-2, the J gene TRBJ2-2; the D is unclear. With 4 bases removed from V and 2 bases from J, the gap between germline ends came to 14 bases. CDR1 is LGHNA and CDR2 is YNFKEQ in the germline V gene. This CDR3 is 16 amino acids long. The CDR3 spells CASSLNGAINTGELFF. The CDR3 nucleotides read TGTGCCAGCAGCCTTAATGGAGCGATTAACACCGGGGAGCTGTTTTTT.

V is TRBV10-1 and J is TRBJ1-2, with D possibly being TRBD1 (5 bases). The germline CDR1 and CDR2 sequences are WNHNN and SYGVQD (reference sequence). This CDR3 contains 13 residues. Trimming cost V 3 bases and J 3 bases, with 8 bases left between them. CDR3 sequence (DNA): TGCGCCAGCAGTGACGAGACAGACTATGGCTACACCTTC. This sequence encodes CASSDETDYGYTF.

This rearrangement joins TRBV6-1 to TRBJ1-1; possibly TRBD1 for D (6 bases). V was pared by 3 bases and J by 0 bases, with 14 bases between. Germline V lookup: CDR1 MNHNS, CDR2 SASEGT. This CDR3 has 16 residues. CDR3 loop: CASSDRGAGLNTEAFF. The CDR3 nucleotides read TGTGCCAGCAGTGATCGGGGGGCCGGCCTGAACACTGAAGCTTTCTTT.

The CDR3 sequence: CASSQRTRTYNEQFF. In DNA, the CDR3 is TGCGCCAGCAGCCAACGGACTCGTACCTACAATGAGCAGTTCTTC. This chain links TRBV4-1 with TRBJ2-1, with a possible D match to TRBD2 (5 bases). From germline, CDR1 is MGHRA and CDR2 YSYEKL. The CDR3 is made up of 15 amino acids. V lost 2 bases and J 2 bases, leaving 10 bases between the germline ends.

The CDR3 is CASSLLLGTHNEQFF. CDR3 sequence (DNA): TGTGCCAGCAGCCTTTTACTAGGCACCCATAATGAGCAGTTCTTC. V gene TRBV28 combines with J gene TRBJ2-1; perhaps TRBD2 as D (5 bases). The CDR3 runs to 15 residues. CDR1 MDHEN and CDR2 SYDVKM come from the germline V gene. Trimming removed 6 bases from V and 7 bases from J, with 19 bases in between.

The gene calls are TRBV27 and TRBJ1-1; no clear D gene. The CDR3 contains 15 residues. CDR1 and CDR2 from the germline V gene are MNHEY and SMNVEV (reference sequence). Trimming took off 5 bases at V and 0 bases at J, with 13 bases between the two ends. CDR3 sequence: CASSPGLSMNTEAFF. In DNA, the CDR3 is TGTGCCAGCAGTCCCGGACTGAGCATGAACACTGAAGCTTTCTTT.